The 13 T cell receptor beta chains in this list originate from one sample, sequenced in a study of blood T cell repertoires in COVID-19. TCRdb's table, derived via immunoSEQ multiplex PCR, lists solely in-frame clones and lacks some. The sample records 300,000 to 350,000 clones, under 90% being singletons. The sample consisted of PBMCs or T cells enriched from blood (not recorded which). These receptors all come from a woman aged 25-40 years who had recovered from COVID-19.

This clone occurred a few times. The sample contains more than one DNA sequence encoding this CDR3. The chain links TRBV18 to TRBJ1-5, with TRBD1 matching 10 bases. Looked up from germline, CDR1 is KGHSH and CDR2 is LQKENI. Trimming took 6 bases from V and 2 from J; bases not matched to a gene: 4. CDR3 length: 15 amino acids. This chain's CDR3 is CASSPGTGGNQPQHF. The CDR3 DNA is TGTGCCAGCTCCCCAGGGACAGGGGGCAATCAGCCCCAGCATTTT.

This clone has a handful of counts. The rearrangement links TRBV7-2 to TRBJ2-7; a possible D gene is TRBD2 (5 bases). V was trimmed by 0 bases and J by 3 bases, leaving 12 bases between them. Germline V gene sequence: CDR1 SGHTA, CDR2 FQGNSA. The CDR3 runs to 15 residues. The CDR3 coding sequence is TGTGCCAGCAGCTTAGCGGGAGTCCCCTACTACGAGCAGTACTTC. It translates to CASSLAGVPYYEQYF.

This clone has a handful of counts. The rearrangement uses TRBV4-1 and TRBJ1-5; the D gene is possibly TRBD1 (5 bases). Between the trimmed V and J ends, which lost 0 bases and 7 bases, there was a span of 10 bases. Germline CDR1 and CDR2: MGHRA and YSYEKL. This CDR3 has 14 residues. As DNA, the CDR3 is TGCGCCAGCAGCCAAGAGGGACTGACGCAGCCCCAGCATTTT. Its translation is CASSQEGLTQPQHF.

V gene TRBV6-5 combines with J gene TRBJ2-5; tentative D call: TRBD1 (6 bases). Germline assignment: CDR1 MNHEY and CDR2 SVGAGI. The ends were cut back, 2 bases at V and 9 bases at J, with 10 bases in the middle. CDR3 length equals 12 residues. The CDR3 DNA follows: TGTGCCAGCAGTTACGGGCGGACAGCCCAGTACTTC. It specifies CASSYGRTAQYF.

The chain joins TRBV18 to TRBJ1-1; 9 positions match TRBD1. Per germline, CDR1 KGHSH and CDR2 LQKENI. This CDR3 comprises 14 residues. V shed 0 bases, J shed 5 bases, and the junction held 1 base outside the gene matches. Here the CDR3 DNA reads TGTGCCAGCTCACCACCGACAGGGGGGACTGAAGCTTTCTTT. This translates into CASSPPTGGTEAFF.

The chain carries TRBV3-1 (or the pseudogene TRBV3-2) and TRBJ2-7; a possible D gene is TRBD2 (6 bases). CDR1 is LGHDT, CDR2 YNNKEL, per germline (reference sequence). With 7 bases removed from V and 2 bases from J, the gap between germline ends came to 15 bases. The CDR3 is made up of 14 amino acids. CDR3 nucleotide sequence: TGTGCCAGCAAGGCTAGCGCGGCCACCTACGAGCAGTACTTC. Protein product: CASKASAATYEQYF.

The chain carries TRBV5-4 and TRBJ1-1; D ambiguous. Germline CDR1 reads SGHNT; CDR2 reads YYREEE (reference sequence). V lost 1 base to trimming and J lost 7 bases, with 8 bases between them. The CDR3 is 12 amino acids. CDR3 sequence: CASSLYWSEAFF. In nucleotides, the CDR3 is TGTGCCAGCAGCTTGTACTGGAGTGAAGCTTTCTTT. The full variable domain, in which reference TRBV5-4 and TRBJ1-1 provide the parts outside the CDR3, is ETGVTQSPTHLIKTRGQQVTLRCSSQSGHNTVSWYQQALGQGPQFIFQYYREEENGRGNFPPRFSGLQFPNYSSELNVNALELDDSALYLCASSLYWSEAFFGQGTRLTVV.

The chain combines TRBV19 with TRBJ1-1; D is ambiguous. The CDR3 sequence is 17 residues long. Trimming cost V 3 bases and J 0 bases, with 17 bases left between them. CDR1 is LNHDA, CDR2 SQIVND, per germline (reference sequence). The CDR3 bases are TGTGCCAGTAGTATTGGGCTATCGTCTATTATGAACACTGAAGCTTTCTTT. Residues: CASSIGLSSIMNTEAFF.

Here the CDR3 reads CASSIGTSGKYEQYF. The CDR3 coding sequence is TGTGCCAGCTCTATCGGGACTAGCGGGAAGTACGAGCAGTACTTC. This chain joins TRBV18 and TRBJ2-7; 13 bases map to TRBD2. The trim removed 6 bases at V and 4 bases at J, leaving 6 bases unmatched. The CDR3 has 15 amino acids. Germline-derived CDR1 and CDR2 are KGHSH and LQKENI. The variable domain in full, with the rest retrieved from reference TRBV18 and TRBJ2-7, is NAGVMQNPRHLVRRRGQEARLRCSPMKGHSHVYWYRQLPEEGLKFMVYLQKENIIDESGMPKERFSAEFPKEGPSILRIQQVVRGDSAAYFCASSIGTSGKYEQYFGPGTRLTVT.

The chain links TRBV9 to TRBJ1-2; TRBD1 aligns across 7 bases. Germline V CDR1 and CDR2: SGDLS, YYNGEE. This CDR3 region has 11 residues. The V gene end was trimmed by 3 bases and the J gene end by 10 bases; junction bases not matched to a gene: 3. CDR3 coding DNA: TGTGCCAGCAGCGCCGGGACAGACTACACCTTC. Protein: CASSAGTDYTF.

The chain is built from TRBV27 and TRBJ2-7, with TRBD1 matching over 10 bases. After removal of 5 bases from V and 6 bases from J, the junction contained 10 bases not matched to a gene. Germline V lookup: CDR1 MNHEY, CDR2 SMNVEV (reference sequence). This CDR3 is 15 amino acids long. CDR3 protein: CASSKTGTGVSEQYF. The DNA for the CDR3 is TGTGCCAGCAGTAAAACCGGGACAGGGGTCAGCGAGCAGTACTTC.

V and J are TRBV19 and TRBJ1-5; 11 nucleotides line up with TRBD1. The CDR3 is made up of 16 amino acids. V dropped 3 bases and J dropped 4; count of bases not matched to a gene: 5. Per germline, CDR1 LNHDA and CDR2 SQIVND (reference sequence). The CDR3 is CASSILGQGANQPQHF. The CDR3 DNA follows: TGTGCCAGTAGTATCCTAGGACAGGGGGCGAATCAGCCCCAGCATTTT.

CDR3 residues: CAWSSRSRAAEQFF. The DNA of the CDR3 is TGTGCCTGGAGTTCCAGATCCAGGGCGGCTGAGCAGTTCTTC. The chain joins TRBV30 to TRBJ2-1, with D possibly being TRBD1 (5 bases). V was clipped by 2 bases and J by 9 bases, with 17 bases between them. This CDR3 has 14 residues. Germline CDR1 and CDR2: GTSNPN and SVGIG (reference sequence).